These 25 T cell receptor beta chains were all obtained from the same sample, sequenced in a study of beta chain features in type 1 diabetes. TCRB transcripts that were expressed got sequenced, as all of the isolated RNA had been reverse transcribed. Method: immunoSEQ multiplex PCR; TCRdb's copy keeps in-frame clones and lacks some. This table holds 130,000 to 150,000 clones, 48% found once. Sequencing was performed on Tregs from blood. The receptors stem from a man between 18 and 29 years old in good health.

The gene calls are TRBV2 and TRBJ2-3; D uncertain. Germline CDR1 SNHLY, CDR2 FYNNEI. This CDR3 contains 15 residues. Trimming took 7 bases from V and 1 from J, leaving 15 bases between them. This CDR3 reads CASTNPRVRTDTQYF. The CDR3 DNA reads TGTGCCAGCACAAACCCTCGGGTGCGCACAGATACGCAGTATTTT. Supplemented by reference TRBV2 and TRBJ2-3, the full variable domain reads EPEVTQTPSHQVTQMGQEVILRCVPISNHLYFYWYRQILGQKVEFLVSFYNNEISEKSEIFDDQFSVERPDGSNFTLKIRSTKLEDSAMYFCASTNPRVRTDTQYFGPGTRLTVL.

In this sample, this clone turned up a few times. This chain links TRBV29-1 with TRBJ1-1; 9 bases align to TRBD1. Per germline, CDR1 SQVTM and CDR2 ANQGSEA. The V and J ends lost 6 bases and 4 bases, in that order; junction bases with no gene match: 12. CDR3 length: 15 amino acids. This CDR3 reads CSVINRGLRGTEAFF. CDR3 nucleotides: TGCAGCGTCATAAACAGGGGGCTCCGGGGCACTGAAGCTTTCTTT.

The table lists this clone with a count of one. This chain connects TRBV6-6 to TRBJ2-1, with a weak D call TRBD2 (5 bases). The V end was cut by 6 bases, the J end by 9 bases, with 24 bases between. CDR1 is MNHNY and CDR2 is SVGAGI in the germline V gene (reference sequence). The length of the CDR3 is 16 residues. CDR3: CASSRPEARPGSEQFF. In DNA, the CDR3 is TGTGCCAGCAGCCGTCCCGAGGCTCGACCGGGGAGTGAGCAGTTCTTC.

A few counts support this clone. This chain uses TRBV5-1 with TRBJ1-1; D uncertain. The CDR3 runs 12 residues. Trimming left V 4 bases short and J 4 bases short, with 8 bases between. From germline, CDR1 is SGHRS and CDR2 YFSETQ. CDR3 protein: CASSRGSTEAFF. Written as DNA, the CDR3 is TGCGCCAGCAGCCGGGGATCCACTGAAGCTTTCTTT.

The genes are TRBV18 and TRBJ2-4; D possibly corresponds to TRBD2 (5 bases). CDR1 is KGHSH, CDR2 LQKENI, per germline. The V gene lost 5 bases and the J gene lost 7 bases, with 12 bases spanning the gap. The CDR3 has 13 residues. The CDR3 DNA reads TGTGCCAGCTCAGAGGGAGATGTGAACATTCAGTACTTC. Its translation is CASSEGDVNIQYF.

This CDR3 is CASSPTSGRFLYEQYF. CDR3 bases: TGTGCCAGCAGCCCGACTAGCGGGAGGTTTCTCTACGAGCAGTACTTC. The chain couples TRBV28 to TRBJ2-7, with 13 bases lining up with TRBD2. This CDR3 region has 16 residues. Germline lookup yields CDR1 MDHEN and CDR2 SYDVKM. V lost 6 bases to trimming and J lost 3 bases; unmatched junction nucleotides: 8. The full variable domain, its missing parts supplied by reference TRBV28 and TRBJ2-7, is DVKVTQSSRYLVKRTGEKVFLECVQDMDHENMFWYRQDPGLGLRLIYFSYDVKMKEKGDIPEGYSVSREKKERFSLILESASTNQTSMYLCASSPTSGRFLYEQYFGPGTRLTVT.

This clone was seen a few times. The chain recombines TRBV5-1 with TRBJ1-2; 7 bases align to TRBD1. The V and J ends lost 6 bases and 4 bases, in that order; junction bases with no gene match: 6. CDR3 size: 13 residues. Germline assignment: CDR1 SGHRS and CDR2 YFSETQ. The CDR3 spells CASTKGQTYGYTF. CDR3 bases: TGCGCCAGCACCAAGGGACAGACCTATGGCTACACCTTC.

This sequence joins TRBV18 and TRBJ1-1, with TRBD1 as a possible D gene (5 bases). V was pared by 1 base and J by 7 bases, with 13 bases between. This CDR3 is built from 14 residues. Germline assignment: CDR1 KGHSH and CDR2 LQKENI. The CDR3: CASSPLAGDSEAFF. Written as DNA, the CDR3 is TGTGCCAGCTCACCACTGGCGGGGGATAGTGAAGCTTTCTTT. Looking up the rest from reference TRBV18 and TRBJ1-1 gives the full variable domain: NAGVMQNPRHLVRRRGQEARLRCSPMKGHSHVYWYRQLPEEGLKFMVYLQKENIIDESGMPKERFSAEFPKEGPSILRIQQVVRGDSAAYFCASSPLAGDSEAFFGQGTRLTVV.

The J gene is TRBJ1-5, the V gene TRBV4-2; perhaps TRBD1 as D (5 bases). The germline gives CDR1 LGHNA, CDR2 YNFKEQ. This CDR3 has 16 residues. V was pared by 1 base and J by 0 bases, with 10 bases between. The CDR3 reads CASSQVGGGSNQPQHF. CDR3 DNA: TGTGCCAGCAGCCAAGTGGGGGGGGGTAGCAATCAGCCCCAGCATTTT.

For this clone: Additional DNA sequences in this sample encode the identical CDR3. The V and J genes are TRBV5-6 and TRBJ2-3; possible D gene TRBD2, 5 bases. V was trimmed by 0 bases and J by 3 bases, leaving 5 bases between them. From germline, CDR1 is SGHDT and CDR2 YYEEEE. There are 13 residues in the CDR3. The CDR3, as DNA: TGTGCCAGCAGCTTGGCGGGAACAGATACGCAGTATTTT. Translating it yields CASSLAGTDTQYF.

This chain links TRBV28 with TRBJ2-7; 7 bases fit TRBD2. Germline CDR1 MDHEN, CDR2 SYDVKM. The V and J ends lost 7 bases and 0 bases, in that order; junction bases with no gene match: 6. There are 14 residues in the CDR3. The CDR3 coding sequence is TGTGCCAGCATCCAAGCGGGGAGCTCCTACGAGCAGTACTTC. Protein sequence: CASIQAGSSYEQYF.

This clone was found a few times. The chain is built from TRBV7-3 and TRBJ2-1; 9 nucleotides line up with TRBD2. Germline V gives CDR1 SGHTA, CDR2 FQGTGA. Germline trimming cut 4 bases from V and 2 bases from J; bases unmatched to any gene: 6. CDR3 length: 16 residues. The CDR3 here is CASSSQGLAPYNEQFF. CDR3 coding DNA: TGTGCCAGCAGCTCCCAAGGACTAGCGCCCTACAATGAGCAGTTCTTC. The entire variable domain, with the rest obtained from reference TRBV7-3 and TRBJ2-1, is as follows: GAGVSQTPSNKVTEKGKYVELRCDPISGHTALYWYRQSLGQGPEFLIYFQGTGAADDSGLPNDRFFAVRPEGSVSTLKIQRTERGDSAVYLCASSSQGLAPYNEQFFGPGTRLTVL.

The chain links TRBV18 to TRBJ2-7; TRBD2 agrees at 7 bases. Germline-derived CDR1 and CDR2 are KGHSH and LQKENI. This CDR3 contains 14 residues. The junction had 6 bases not matched to a gene; V was cut back by 3 bases and J by 4 bases. The CDR3 DNA reads TGTGCCAGCTCACCCACGGGGGGAAATTACGAGCAGTACTTC. It is translated as CASSPTGGNYEQYF.

The chain couples TRBV19 to TRBJ2-2, with 7 positions matching TRBD1. This CDR3 has 14 amino acids. CDR1 LNHDA and CDR2 SQIVND come from the germline V gene (reference sequence). V trimming: 10 bases; J trimming: 7 bases; junction bases outside the gene matches: 12. The CDR3 loop is CATDDEGAVGELFF. In nucleotides, the CDR3 is TGTGCCACCGACGATGAGGGGGCGGTCGGGGAGCTGTTTTTT.

This chain joins TRBV5-5 and TRBJ2-7, with D tentatively TRBD1 (6 bases). CDR3 size: 13 residues. The ends were cut back, 1 base at V and 3 bases at J, with 8 bases in the middle. Germline V gives CDR1 SGHKS, CDR2 YYEKEE (reference sequence). The CDR3 loop is CASSLQGSYEQYF. As DNA, the CDR3 is TGTGCCAGCAGCTTGCAGGGGAGCTACGAGCAGTACTTC. The full variable domain, completed using reference TRBV5-5 and TRBJ2-7, is DAGVTQSPTHLIKTRGQQVTLRCSPISGHKSVSWYQQVLGQGPQFIFQYYEKEERGRGNFPDRFSARQFPNYSSELNVNALLLGDSALYLCASSLQGSYEQYFGPGTRLTVT.

V and J are TRBV6-5 and TRBJ2-2, with 10 positions matching TRBD2. In germline, CDR1 is MNHEY, CDR2 SVGAGI. After removal of 6 bases from V and 3 bases from J, the junction contained 1 base not matched to a gene. The CDR3 extends over 14 amino acids. The CDR3 region is CASRLAGYTGELFF. The CDR3 nucleotides are TGTGCCAGCAGACTAGCGGGGTACACCGGGGAGCTGTTTTTT.

In this sample, this clone turned up a few times. The chain employs TRBV5-6 and TRBJ2-3, with D possibly TRBD2 on 5 matching bases. V was cut by 4 bases and J by 0 bases, with 12 bases left in between. The CDR3 runs 15 residues. Germline CDR1 reads SGHDT; CDR2 reads YYEEEE. Written as DNA, the CDR3 is TGTGCCAGCAGCCCTGGAGGACCAAGCACAGATACGCAGTATTTT. This encodes CASSPGGPSTDTQYF. Full variable domain (missing parts from reference TRBV5-6 and TRBJ2-3): DAGVTQSPTHLIKTRGQQVTLRCSPKSGHDTVSWYQQALGQGPQFIFQYYEEEERQRGNFPDRFSGHQFPNYSSELNVNALLLGDSALYLCASSPGGPSTDTQYFGPGTRLTVL.

The gene calls are TRBV5-1 and TRBJ2-1; D is unresolved. The V and J ends lost 6 bases and 4 bases respectively, with 14 bases between them. This CDR3 is 14 amino acids long. Germline assignment: CDR1 SGHRS and CDR2 YFSETQ. The CDR3 reads CASTPGYGYNEQFF. In DNA, the CDR3 is TGCGCCAGCACCCCTGGCTACGGGTACAATGAGCAGTTCTTC. Using reference TRBV5-1 and TRBJ2-1 for the parts outside the CDR3, the full variable domain is KAGVTQTPRYLIKTRGQQVTLSCSPISGHRSVSWYQQTPGQGLQFLFEYFSETQRNKGNFPGRFSGRQFSNSRSEMNVSTLELGDSALYLCASTPGYGYNEQFFGPGTRLTVL.

The chain uses TRBV6-1 and TRBJ2-4; 14 nucleotides agree with TRBD2. With V trimmed by 6 bases and J by 7 bases, 2 bases remained unmatched. The CDR3 is made up of 14 amino acids. Germline CDR1 reads MNHNS; CDR2 reads SASEGT. CDR3 residues: CASSGTSGSNIQYF. DNA for the CDR3: TGTGCCAGCAGCGGGACTAGCGGGAGTAACATTCAGTACTTC.

CDR3 residues: CASLRQRNTEAFF. CDR3 sequence (DNA): TGTGCCAGCCTACGCCAGCGGAACACTGAAGCTTTCTTT. This chain links TRBV6-5 with TRBJ1-1; no clear D. Looked up from germline, CDR1 is MNHEY and CDR2 is SVGAGI. Trimming removed 8 bases at V and 1 base at J, with 11 bases between. The length of the CDR3 is 13 residues.

This clone was recorded only once. V is TRBV9 and J is TRBJ2-7; TRBD1 matches 7 bases. The germline V gene encodes CDR1 SGDLS and CDR2 YYNGEE. The CDR3 runs to 14 residues. The V and J ends lost 1 base and 2 bases, in that order; junction bases with no gene match: 3. CDR3 loop: CASSVTGQTYEQYF. The CDR3, as DNA: TGTGCCAGCAGCGTAACGGGACAGACCTACGAGCAGTACTTC.

The rearrangement uses TRBV7-9 and TRBJ2-7, with a possible D match to TRBD1 (7 bases). Trimming stripped 4 bases from V and 6 bases from J, with 19 bases between. This CDR3 has 15 amino acids. Per the germline V gene, CDR1 is SEHNR and CDR2 is FQNEAQ (reference sequence). CDR3 region: CASSSGGTVIREQYF. The CDR3 region has the DNA TGTGCCAGCAGCTCAGGGGGGACAGTAATCCGCGAGCAGTACTTC.

CDR3 sequence: CASSTSGGTYNEQFF. The DNA of the CDR3 is TGTGCCAGCAGCACTAGCGGGGGAACTTACAATGAGCAGTTCTTC. The gene calls are TRBV9 and TRBJ2-1; 11 nucleotides match TRBD2. This CDR3 region has 15 residues. CDR1 is SGDLS and CDR2 is YYNGEE in the germline V gene. The trim removed 4 bases at V and 4 bases at J, leaving 4 bases unmatched.

The chain joins TRBV18 to TRBJ2-7; maybe TRBD1 (6 bases). Per germline, CDR1 KGHSH and CDR2 LQKENI. The CDR3 is 14 residues long. Trimming took off 0 bases at V and 1 base at J, with 7 bases between the two ends. The CDR3, as DNA: TGTGCCAGCTCACCACCTCAGGGGTCCTACGAGCAGTACTTC. This translates into CASSPPQGSYEQYF.

This clone showed up just a few times. The chain is built from TRBV5-1 and TRBJ1-2; D is perhaps TRBD1 (6 bases). This CDR3 is 13 amino acids long. V shed 7 bases and J shed 6 bases, with 16 bases lying between them. The germline gives CDR1 SGHRS, CDR2 YFSETQ. In DNA, the CDR3 is TGCGCCAGCCGACCCAGGGGCAGGGATGGCTACACCTTC. Encoded protein: CASRPRGRDGYTF.